The 3 T cell receptor beta chains below were found in one sample sequenced in a study of shared clonotypes between healthy human individuals. Selected positively for CCR7 and CD45RO-negative, naive CD8 cells excluded terminally differentiated effector memory CD45RA+ cells. This table comes from immunoSEQ multiplex PCR, and its TCRdb copy is limited to in-frame clones, with some not included. The sample includes some 2.1 million clones, approximately 94% of them seen just once. What was sequenced was naive CD8+ T cells sorted from blood. These receptors all stem from a man between 18 and 29 years old in good health.

The chain recombines TRBV9 with TRBJ2-2; D call uncertain. Germline V CDR1 and CDR2: SGDLS, YYNGEE. Trimming pared 5 bases from V and 5 bases from J, leaving 7 bases between. The CDR3 sequence is 12 residues long. CDR3 amino acids: CASSGLTGELFF. The DNA for the CDR3 is TGTGCCAGCAGTGGTCTAACCGGGGAGCTGTTTTTT. The full variable domain, rest sourced from reference TRBV9 and TRBJ2-2, is DSGVTQTPKHLITATGQRVTLRCSPRSGDLSVYWYQQSLDQGLQFLIQYYNGEERAKGNILERFSAQQFPDLHSELNLSSLELGDSALYFCASSGLTGELFFGEGSRLTVL.

J is TRBJ1-2 and V is TRBV5-6; possibly TRBD1 for D (5 bases). CDR1 and CDR2 (germline): SGHDT, YYEEEE. The CDR3 contains 16 residues. Trimming stripped 0 bases from V and 1 base from J, with 13 bases between. This chain's CDR3 is CASSLAAGQFNYGYTF. The CDR3 DNA follows: TGTGCCAGCAGCTTGGCGGCAGGACAATTTAACTATGGCTACACCTTC.

This chain connects TRBV5-1 to TRBJ2-2, with no clear D. Germline CDR1 SGHRS, CDR2 YFSETQ. CDR3 length: 14 residues. V dropped 4 bases and J dropped 6 bases, with 13 bases sitting between them. The CDR3 DNA reads TGCGCCAGCAGCCCGAACCATCCGGCCGGGGAGCTGTTTTTT. It translates to CASSPNHPAGELFF.